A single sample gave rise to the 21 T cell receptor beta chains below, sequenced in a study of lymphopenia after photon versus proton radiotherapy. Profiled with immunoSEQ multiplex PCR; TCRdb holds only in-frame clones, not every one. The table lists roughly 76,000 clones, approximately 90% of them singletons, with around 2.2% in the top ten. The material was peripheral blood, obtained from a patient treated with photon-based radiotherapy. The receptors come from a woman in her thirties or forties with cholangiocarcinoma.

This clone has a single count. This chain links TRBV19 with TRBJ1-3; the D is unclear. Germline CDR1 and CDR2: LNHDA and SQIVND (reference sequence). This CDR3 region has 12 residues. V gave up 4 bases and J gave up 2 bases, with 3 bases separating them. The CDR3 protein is CASSSPGNTIYF. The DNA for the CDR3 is TGTGCCAGTAGTAGTCCTGGAAACACCATATATTTT.

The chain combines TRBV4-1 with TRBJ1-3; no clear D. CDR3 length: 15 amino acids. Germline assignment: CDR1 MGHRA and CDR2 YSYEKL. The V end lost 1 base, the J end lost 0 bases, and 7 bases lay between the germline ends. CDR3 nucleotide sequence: TGCGCCAGCAGCCAAGTACAGAGCTCTGGAAACACCATATATTTT. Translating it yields CASSQVQSSGNTIYF.

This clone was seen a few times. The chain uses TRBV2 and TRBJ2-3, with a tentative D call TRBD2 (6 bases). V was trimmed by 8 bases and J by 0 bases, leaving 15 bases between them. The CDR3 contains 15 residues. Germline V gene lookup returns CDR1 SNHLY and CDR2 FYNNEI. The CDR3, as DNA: TGTGCCAGCTATAGACTCGGGACTAGCACAGATACGCAGTATTTT. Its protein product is CASYRLGTSTDTQYF.

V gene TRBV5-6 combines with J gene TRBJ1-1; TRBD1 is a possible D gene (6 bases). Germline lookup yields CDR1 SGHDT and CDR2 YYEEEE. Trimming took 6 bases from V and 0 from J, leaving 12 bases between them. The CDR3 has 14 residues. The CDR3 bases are TGTGCCAGCACCATACAGGGTCTGAACACTGAAGCTTTCTTT. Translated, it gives CASTIQGLNTEAFF.

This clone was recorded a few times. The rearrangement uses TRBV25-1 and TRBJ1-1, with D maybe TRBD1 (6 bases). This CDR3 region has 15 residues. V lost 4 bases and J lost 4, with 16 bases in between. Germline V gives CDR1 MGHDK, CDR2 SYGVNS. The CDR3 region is CASSAGTPSGTEAFF. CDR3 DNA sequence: TGTGCCAGCAGTGCCGGGACACCCTCGGGCACTGAAGCTTTCTTT.

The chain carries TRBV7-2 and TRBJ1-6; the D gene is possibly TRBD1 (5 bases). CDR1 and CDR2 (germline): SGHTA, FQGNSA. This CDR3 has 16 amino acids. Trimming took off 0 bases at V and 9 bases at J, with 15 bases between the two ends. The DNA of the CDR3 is TGTGCCAGCAGCTTAGCGCGGAAAGGGGTAGGTTCACCCCTCCACTTT. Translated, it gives CASSLARKGVGSPLHF.

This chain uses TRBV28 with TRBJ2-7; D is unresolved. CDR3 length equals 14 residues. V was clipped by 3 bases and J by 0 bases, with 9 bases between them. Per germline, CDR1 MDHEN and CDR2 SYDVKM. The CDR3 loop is CASSLPRPSYEQYF. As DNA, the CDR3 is TGTGCCAGCAGTTTGCCCCGACCCTCCTACGAGCAGTACTTC.

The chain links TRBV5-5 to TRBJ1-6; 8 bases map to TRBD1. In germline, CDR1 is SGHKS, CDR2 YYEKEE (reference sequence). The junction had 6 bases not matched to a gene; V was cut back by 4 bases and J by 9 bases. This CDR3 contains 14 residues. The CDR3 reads CASSITGGGSPLHF. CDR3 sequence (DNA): TGTGCCAGCAGCATTACAGGGGGTGGTTCACCCCTCCACTTT.

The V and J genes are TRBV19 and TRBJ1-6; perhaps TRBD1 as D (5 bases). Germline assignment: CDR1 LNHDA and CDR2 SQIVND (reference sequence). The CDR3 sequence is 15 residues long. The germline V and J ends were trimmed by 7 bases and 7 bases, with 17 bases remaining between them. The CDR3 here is CASTPGAAANSPLHF. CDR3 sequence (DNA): TGTGCCAGTACCCCTGGGGCGGCAGCCAATTCACCCCTCCACTTT.

CDR3 DNA: TGTGCCAGCAGCATATCAGAGATTTACAATGAGCAGTTCTTC. It is translated as CASSISEIYNEQFF. The chain uses TRBV5-5 and TRBJ2-1; D gene ambiguous. The V end was cut by 4 bases, the J end by 4 bases, with 12 bases between. The CDR3 covers 14 residues. CDR1 is SGHKS, CDR2 YYEKEE, per germline (reference sequence).

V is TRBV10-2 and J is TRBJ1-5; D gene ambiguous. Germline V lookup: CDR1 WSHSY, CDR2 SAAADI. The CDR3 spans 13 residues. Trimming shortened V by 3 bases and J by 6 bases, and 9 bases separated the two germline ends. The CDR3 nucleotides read TGCGCCAGCAGTGACAACGAGGGTCAGCCCCAGCATTTT. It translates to CASSDNEGQPQHF.

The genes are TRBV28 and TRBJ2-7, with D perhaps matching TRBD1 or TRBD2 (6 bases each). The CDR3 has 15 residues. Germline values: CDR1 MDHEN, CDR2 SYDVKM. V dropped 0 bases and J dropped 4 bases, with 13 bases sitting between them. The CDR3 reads CASSLWEGVKYEQYF. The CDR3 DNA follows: TGTGCCAGCAGTTTATGGGAGGGGGTGAAGTACGAGCAGTACTTC.

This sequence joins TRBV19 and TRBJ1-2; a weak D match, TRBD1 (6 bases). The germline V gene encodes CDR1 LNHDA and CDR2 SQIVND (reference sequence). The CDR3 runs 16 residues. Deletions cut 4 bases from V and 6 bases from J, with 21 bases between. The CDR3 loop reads CASSTRGPGHSDGYTF. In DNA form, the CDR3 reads TGTGCCAGTAGTACGCGAGGTCCGGGACATTCGGATGGCTACACCTTC.

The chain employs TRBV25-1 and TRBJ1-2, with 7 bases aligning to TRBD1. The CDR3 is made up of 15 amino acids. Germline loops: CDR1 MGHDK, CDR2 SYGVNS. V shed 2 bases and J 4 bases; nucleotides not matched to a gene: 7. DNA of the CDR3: TGTGCCAGCAGTGAACAGGGGGGCCTATCCTATGGCTACACCTTC. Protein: CASSEQGGLSYGYTF.

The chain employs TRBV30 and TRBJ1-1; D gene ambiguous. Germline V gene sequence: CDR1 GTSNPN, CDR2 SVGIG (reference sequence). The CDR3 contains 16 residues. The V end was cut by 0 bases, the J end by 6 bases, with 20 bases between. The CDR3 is CAWSVRSLGSAAEAFF. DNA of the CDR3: TGTGCCTGGAGTGTAAGATCGTTGGGGAGTGCCGCTGAAGCTTTCTTT.

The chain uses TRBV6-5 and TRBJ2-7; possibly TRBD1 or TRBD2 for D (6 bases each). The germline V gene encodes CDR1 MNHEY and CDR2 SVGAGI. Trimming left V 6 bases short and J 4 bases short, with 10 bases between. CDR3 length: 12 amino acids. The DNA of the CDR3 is TGTGCCAGCAGGATAGGGGGGTACGAGCAGTACTTC. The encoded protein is CASRIGGYEQYF.

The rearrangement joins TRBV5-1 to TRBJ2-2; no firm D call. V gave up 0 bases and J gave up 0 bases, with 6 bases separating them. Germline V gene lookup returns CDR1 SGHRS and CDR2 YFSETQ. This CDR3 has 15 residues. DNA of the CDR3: TGCGCCAGCAGCTTGGGACATACGAACACCGGGGAGCTGTTTTTT. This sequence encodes CASSLGHTNTGELFF.

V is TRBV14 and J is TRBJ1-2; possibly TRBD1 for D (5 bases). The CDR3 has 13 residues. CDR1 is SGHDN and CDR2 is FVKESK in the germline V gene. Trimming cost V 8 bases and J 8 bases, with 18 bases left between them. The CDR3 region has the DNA TGTGCCAGCGGGCAACGGGGCTTTGAAGGCTACACCTTC. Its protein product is CASGQRGFEGYTF.

The CDR3 DNA sequence: TGTGCCAGCAGGACAGGGGGCAACTATGGCTACACCTTC. It is translated as CASRTGGNYGYTF. The V gene is TRBV21-1, the J gene TRBJ1-2; TRBD1, the table's D call, was not compared with the DNA. TRBV21-1 is shown as a pseudogene. This CDR3 contains 13 residues.

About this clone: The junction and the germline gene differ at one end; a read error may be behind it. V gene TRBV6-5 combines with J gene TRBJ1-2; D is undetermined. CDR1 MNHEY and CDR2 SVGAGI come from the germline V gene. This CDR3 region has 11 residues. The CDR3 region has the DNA TGTGCCAGCAGTAAAGGGCGGGGTCTGGACTTC. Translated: CASSKGRGLDF.

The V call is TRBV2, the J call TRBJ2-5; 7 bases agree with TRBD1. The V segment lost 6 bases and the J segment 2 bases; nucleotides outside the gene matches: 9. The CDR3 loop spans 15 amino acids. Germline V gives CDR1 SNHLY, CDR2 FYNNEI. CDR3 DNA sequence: TGTGCCAGCAGCCGACCGACAGGGCTACAAGAGACCCAGTACTTC. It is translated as CASSRPTGLQETQYF. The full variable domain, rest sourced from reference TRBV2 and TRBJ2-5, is EPEVTQTPSHQVTQMGQEVILRCVPISNHLYFYWYRQILGQKVEFLVSFYNNEISEKSEIFDDQFSVERPDGSNFTLKIRSTKLEDSAMYFCASSRPTGLQETQYFGPGTRLLVL.